Following are 7 T cell receptor beta chains from one sample sequenced in a study of spatial heterogeneity in lung cancer. Study observations and caveats: Higher tumor mutation counts went along with higher counts of expanded intratumoral alpha and beta TCRs.

Their target antigens are unknown. TCRdb fed the 5' RACE reads into MiXCR, producing one record per CDR3 protein. This table holds 9,500 to 13,000 distinct CDR3 sequences, about 12% found once. Indicated time point: sample taken at primary tumor resection. Sample: lung tumor tissue, taken at surgery. The receptors were sampled from a female donor with early-stage non-small cell lung cancer.

This clonotype was recorded at least ten times. In DNA form, the CDR3 reads TGCAGTGCTAGGCCCCGGGGATCCTACAATGAGCAGTTCTTC. The encoded protein is CSARPRGSYNEQFF. The gene calls are TRBV20-1 and TRBJ2-1; D may be TRBD2 (5 bases). Germline V CDR1 and CDR2: DFQATT, SNEGSKA (reference sequence). V lost 3 bases to trimming and J lost 1 base, with 10 bases between them. This CDR3 region has 14 residues.

Many counts were recorded for this clonotype. V gene TRBV18 combines with J gene TRBJ1-1, with TRBD1 matching 7 bases. Germline lookup yields CDR1 KGHSH and CDR2 LQKENI. Trimming removed 4 bases from V and 6 bases from J; junction bases left unmatched: 5. This CDR3 region has 13 residues. In nucleotides, the CDR3 is TGTGCCAGCTCACTTCACAGGGGAGCTGAAGCTTTCTTT. Residues: CASSLHRGAEAFF.

In this sample, this clonotype is medium-sized. The gene calls are TRBV6-2 or TRBV6-3 and TRBJ2-2; 7 nucleotides agree with TRBD2. Germline loops: CDR1 MNHEY, CDR2 SVGEGT. V was pared by 6 bases and J by 4 bases, with 8 bases of the junction left unmatched. CDR3 length: 15 amino acids. CDR3 sequence reads: CASSPREVFTGELFF. As DNA, the CDR3 is TGTGCCAGCAGCCCACGGGAGGTCTTCACCGGGGAGCTGTTTTTT.

This clonotype ranks as medium-sized. This chain joins TRBV9 and TRBJ1-2; 9 bases map to TRBD1. CDR1 is SGDLS, CDR2 YYNGEE, per germline. The CDR3 sequence is 18 residues long. The V gene end was trimmed by 4 bases and the J gene end by 1 base; junction bases not matched to a gene: 14. The CDR3 nucleotides read TGTGCCAGCAGCAACCATCCACCGGACAGGGGACTTAACTATGGCTACACCTTC. Translating gives CASSNHPPDRGLNYGYTF.

The gene calls are TRBV5-1 and TRBJ2-7, with D perhaps being TRBD1 or TRBD2 (5 bases each). The germline CDR1 and CDR2 sequences are SGHRS and YFSETQ. V was clipped by 3 bases and J by 4 bases, with 11 bases between them. The CDR3 is 13 amino acids. DNA of the CDR3: TGCGCCAGCAGCTCGTTGGGGGTGTACGAGCAGTACTTC. Residues: CASSSLGVYEQYF.

The chain carries TRBV9 and TRBJ2-2; D remains unclear. CDR1 is SGDLS and CDR2 is YYNGEE in the germline V gene. The CDR3 runs 13 residues. The V and J ends lost 6 bases and 4 bases respectively, with 10 bases between them. The CDR3 DNA reads TGTGCCAGCACGTGGACCCGCACCGGGGAGCTGTTTTTT. This codes for CASTWTRTGELFF.

The chain couples TRBV10-3 to TRBJ2-1; D remains unclear. Germline CDR1 ENHRY, CDR2 SYGVKD. The CDR3 is 13 residues long. V was trimmed by 4 bases and J by 8 bases, leaving 12 bases between them. The CDR3 DNA is TGTGCCATCAGTGTCTCTAGTGACGATGAGCAGTTCTTC. Amino acid sequence: CAISVSSDDEQFF.